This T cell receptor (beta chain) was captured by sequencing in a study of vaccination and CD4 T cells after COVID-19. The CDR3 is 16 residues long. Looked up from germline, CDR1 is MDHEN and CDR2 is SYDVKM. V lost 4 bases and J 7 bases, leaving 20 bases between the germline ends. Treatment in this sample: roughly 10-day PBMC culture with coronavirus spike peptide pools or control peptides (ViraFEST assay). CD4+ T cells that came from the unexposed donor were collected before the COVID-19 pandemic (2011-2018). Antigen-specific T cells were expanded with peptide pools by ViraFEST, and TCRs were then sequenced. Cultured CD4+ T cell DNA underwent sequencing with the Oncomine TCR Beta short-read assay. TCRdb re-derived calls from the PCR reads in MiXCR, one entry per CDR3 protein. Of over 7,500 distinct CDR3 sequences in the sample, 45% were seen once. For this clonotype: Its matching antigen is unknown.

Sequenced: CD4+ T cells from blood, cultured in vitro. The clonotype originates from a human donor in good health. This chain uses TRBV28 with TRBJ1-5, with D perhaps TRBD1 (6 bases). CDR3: CASSSRKTGRGQPQHF. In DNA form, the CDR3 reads TGTGCCAGCAGTTCGAGAAAGACAGGACGAGGCCAGCCCCAGCATTTT. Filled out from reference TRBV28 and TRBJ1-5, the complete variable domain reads DVKVTQSSRYLVKRTGEKVFLECVQDMDHENMFWYRQDPGLGLRLIYFSYDVKMKEKGDIPEGYSVSREKKERFSLILESASTNQTSMYLCASSSRKTGRGQPQHFGDGTRLSIL.